What follows describes a single TCR beta chain. The entry originates in a study of CXCR3-negative and CXCR3-positive naive CD8 T cells. CDR1 and CDR2 (germline): MNHEY, SMNVEV (reference sequence). The CDR3 is 18 amino acids. Each TRB cDNA library was prepared by 5' RACE (with UMI labels). TCRdb re-called the 5' RACE reads and gives one entry per CDR3 protein, without DNA. In all, the sample yields tens of thousands of distinct CDR3 sequences. Triplicate 300,000-cell sorts were made of each CD8+ T cell subset. CD45RO-CCR7+CD27+CD95- marked naive CD8+ T cells. The sequencing sample was made of naive CXCR3- CD8+ T cells from blood. Subset noted: CD45RO-CCR7+CD27+CD95- naive CD8+ T cells lacking CXCR3 (TNR3-). This TCR was sampled from a human donor in good health. Some clones in this sample may be carry-over from other donors' samples. V and J are TRBV27 and TRBJ2-1; TCRdb gives TRBD2 as the D gene, but with no DNA this cannot be confirmed. The CDR3 spells CASSGRKSGTSGSNEQFF.